In its sample, the clone carrying this T cell receptor (beta chain) was seen a few times. CDR1 and CDR2 (germline): LGHDT, YNNKEL (reference sequence). The V end lost 4 bases, the J end lost 4 bases, and 20 bases lay between the germline ends. The CDR3 loop spans 16 amino acids. This record belongs to a study of blood T cell repertoires in COVID-19. Using immunoSEQ multiplex PCR, the repertoire was profiled, and TCRdb retains in-frame clones only, with some absent. The table has more than 200,000 clones, around 84% seen once. The chain is built from TRBV3-1 (or the pseudogene TRBV3-2) and TRBJ2-7, with D perhaps matching TRBD1 (5 bases). The specimen was peripheral blood. The clonotype was recovered from a man aged 55-75 years with acute or convalescent COVID-19. The CDR3, as DNA: TGTGCCAGCAGCCTACGATCGGGCCTAGGGGCGTACGAGCAGTACTTC. It yields the protein CASSLRSGLGAYEQYF.